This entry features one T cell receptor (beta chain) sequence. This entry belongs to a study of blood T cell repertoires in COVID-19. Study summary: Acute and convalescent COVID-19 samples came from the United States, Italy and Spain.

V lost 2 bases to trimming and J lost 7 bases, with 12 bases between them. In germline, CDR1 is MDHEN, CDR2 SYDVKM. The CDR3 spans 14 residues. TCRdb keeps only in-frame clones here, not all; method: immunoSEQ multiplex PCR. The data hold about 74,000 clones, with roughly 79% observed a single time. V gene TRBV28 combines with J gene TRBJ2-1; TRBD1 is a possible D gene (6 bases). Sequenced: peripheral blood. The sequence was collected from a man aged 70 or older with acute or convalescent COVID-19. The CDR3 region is CASSLGGARNEQFF. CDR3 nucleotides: TGTGCCAGCAGTTTAGGGGGCGCGCGGAATGAGCAGTTCTTC. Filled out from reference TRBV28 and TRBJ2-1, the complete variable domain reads DVKVTQSSRYLVKRTGEKVFLECVQDMDHENMFWYRQDPGLGLRLIYFSYDVKMKEKGDIPEGYSVSREKKERFSLILESASTNQTSMYLCASSLGGARNEQFFGPGTRLTVL.